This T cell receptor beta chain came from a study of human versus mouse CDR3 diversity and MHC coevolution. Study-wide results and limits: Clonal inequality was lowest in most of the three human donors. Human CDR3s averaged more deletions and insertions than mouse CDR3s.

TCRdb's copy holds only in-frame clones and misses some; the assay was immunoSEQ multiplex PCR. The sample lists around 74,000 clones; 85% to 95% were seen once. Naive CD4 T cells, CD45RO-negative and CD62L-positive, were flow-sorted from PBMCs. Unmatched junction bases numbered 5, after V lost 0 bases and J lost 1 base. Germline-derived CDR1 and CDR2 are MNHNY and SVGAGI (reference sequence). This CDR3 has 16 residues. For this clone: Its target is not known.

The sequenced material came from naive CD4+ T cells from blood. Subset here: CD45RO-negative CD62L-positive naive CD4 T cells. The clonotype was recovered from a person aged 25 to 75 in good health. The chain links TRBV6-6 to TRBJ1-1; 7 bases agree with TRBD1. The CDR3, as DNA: TGTGCCAGCAGTTACTCTCCGGACAGGCAGAACACTGAAGCTTTCTTT. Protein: CASSYSPDRQNTEAFF.